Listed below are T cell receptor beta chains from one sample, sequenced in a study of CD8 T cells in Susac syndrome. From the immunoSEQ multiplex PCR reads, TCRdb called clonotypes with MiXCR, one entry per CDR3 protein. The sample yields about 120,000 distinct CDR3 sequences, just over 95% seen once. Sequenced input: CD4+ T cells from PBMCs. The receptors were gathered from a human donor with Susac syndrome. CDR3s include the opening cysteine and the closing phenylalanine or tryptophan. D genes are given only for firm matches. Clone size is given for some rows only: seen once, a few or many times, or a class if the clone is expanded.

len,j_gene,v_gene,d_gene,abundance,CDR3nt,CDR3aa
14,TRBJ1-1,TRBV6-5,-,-,TGTGCCAGCAGCAGGGGATTCATGAACACTGAAGCTTTCTTT,CASSRGFMNTEAFF
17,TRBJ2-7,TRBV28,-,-,TGTGCCAGCAGTTTATACCCCCGGGGGAATCGGGCCTACGAGCAGTACTTC,CASSLYPRGNRAYEQYF
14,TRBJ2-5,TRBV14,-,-,TGTGCCAGCAGCCACCGAGACAGTCAAGAGACCCAGTACTTC,CASSHRDSQETQYF
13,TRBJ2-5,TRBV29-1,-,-,TGCAGCGTTTCTGGACGGACCCAAGAGACCCAGTACTTC,CSVSGRTQETQYF
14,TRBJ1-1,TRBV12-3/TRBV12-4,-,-,TGTGCCAGCAGTTTAATAGAGAGGAACACTGAAGCTTTCTTT,CASSLIERNTEAFF
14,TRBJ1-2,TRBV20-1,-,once,TGCAGTGCTAGAGACCACAGGGTAGCGAATGGCTACACCTTC,CSARDHRVANGYTF
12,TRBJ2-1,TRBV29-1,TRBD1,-,TGCAGCGAGCTACAGGGGGCTGGTGAGCAGTTCTTC,CSELQGAGEQFF
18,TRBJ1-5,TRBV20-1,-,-,TGCAGTGCTAGAGAACCGGTGAGCGATCATTTTGGCAATCAGCCCCAGCATTTT,CSAREPVSDHFGNQPQHF
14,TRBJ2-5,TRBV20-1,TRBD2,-,TGCAGTGCCATACGTGGACTAGCGGAAGAGACCCAGTACTTC,CSAIRGLAEETQYF
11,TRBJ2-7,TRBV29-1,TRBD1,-,TGCAGCGTTGACAGGGGGCTCGAGCAGTACTTC,CSVDRGLEQYF